This T cell receptor (beta chain) was recorded in a study of technical replicates of blood from four donors. V was pared by 3 bases and J by 8 bases, with 12 bases of the junction left unmatched. Germline V CDR1 and CDR2: LGHNA, YNFKEQ. The CDR3 is 16 residues long. Libraries were prepared by immunoSEQ multiplex PCR; TCRdb keeps only in-frame clonotypes and omits some of them. This sample has under 90,000 clones; 95% to 98% occur once, and the top ten carry approximately 0.15%. The clonotype originates from a human donor in good health. The chain carries TRBV4-2 and TRBJ1-4; 7 bases are a match to TRBD1. Sequencing input: T cells isolated from PBMCs. CDR3 loop: CASSQPTGTQGEKLFF. In nucleotides, the CDR3 is TGTGCCAGCAGCCAGCCGACAGGGACACAGGGAGAAAAACTGTTTTTT.